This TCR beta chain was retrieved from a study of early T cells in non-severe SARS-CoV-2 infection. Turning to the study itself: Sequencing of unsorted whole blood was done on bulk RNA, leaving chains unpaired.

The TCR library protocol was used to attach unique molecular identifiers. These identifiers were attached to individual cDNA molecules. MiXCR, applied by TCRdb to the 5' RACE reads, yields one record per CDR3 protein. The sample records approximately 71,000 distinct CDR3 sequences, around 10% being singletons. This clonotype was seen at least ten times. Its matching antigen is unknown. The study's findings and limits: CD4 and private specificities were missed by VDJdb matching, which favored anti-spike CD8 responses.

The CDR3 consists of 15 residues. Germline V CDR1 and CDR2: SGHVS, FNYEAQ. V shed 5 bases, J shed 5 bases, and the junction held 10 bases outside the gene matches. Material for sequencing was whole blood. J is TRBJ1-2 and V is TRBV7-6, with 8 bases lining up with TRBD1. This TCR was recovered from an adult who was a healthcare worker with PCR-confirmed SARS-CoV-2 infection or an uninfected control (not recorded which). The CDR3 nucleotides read TGTGCCAGCAGCCCGACCGGGACAGGATCTTATGGCTACACCTTC. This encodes CASSPTGTGSYGYTF.